These 20 T cell receptor beta chains share one sample of origin, sequenced in a study of cytomegalovirus exposure and HLA in healthy donors. Researchers ran the PCR with 60 Vbeta and 13 Jbeta primers. TCRdb's copy holds only in-frame clones and misses some; the assay was immunoSEQ multiplex PCR. The table lists some 170,000 clones, around 79% of them singletons, with approximately 6.3% in the top ten. Specimen: PBMCs. All receptors derive from a man aged 35-49 years in good health and CMV-seropositive.

This rearrangement joins TRBV5-1 to TRBJ2-7; 8 bases match TRBD1. V gave up 4 bases and J gave up 2 bases; unmatched junction bases: 5. Germline loops: CDR1 SGHRS, CDR2 YFSETQ. This CDR3 has 14 residues. The CDR3 DNA follows: TGCGCCAGCAGCCTTGGGACAGGAGCCTACGAGCAGTACTTC. This encodes CASSLGTGAYEQYF. The full variable domain, rest sourced from reference TRBV5-1 and TRBJ2-7, is KAGVTQTPRYLIKTRGQQVTLSCSPISGHRSVSWYQQTPGQGLQFLFEYFSETQRNKGNFPGRFSGRQFSNSRSEMNVSTLELGDSALYLCASSLGTGAYEQYFGPGTRLTVT.

The J gene is TRBJ1-4, the V gene TRBV27; 9 bases line up with TRBD1. CDR3 length: 20 amino acids. The junction had 20 bases not matched to a gene; V was cut back by 6 bases and J by 3 bases. CDR1 MNHEY and CDR2 SMNVEV come from the germline V gene (reference sequence). This CDR3 is CASRKQGAISSTFANEKLFF. CDR3 DNA sequence: TGTGCCAGCAGGAAACAGGGGGCCATCTCATCTACGTTCGCTAATGAAAAACTGTTTTTT.

V usage is TRBV27 and J usage is TRBJ2-1, with D maybe TRBD1 (6 bases). This CDR3 region has 16 residues. The germline CDR1 and CDR2 sequences are MNHEY and SMNVEV (reference sequence). Trimming took 4 bases from V and 3 from J, leaving 16 bases between them. CDR3 sequence reads: CASSSRTRGIYNEQFF. The CDR3 DNA follows: TGTGCCAGCAGTTCCCGAACCAGGGGAATCTACAATGAGCAGTTCTTC.

The rearrangement uses TRBV30 and TRBJ2-7; D is undetermined. Germline V gene data show CDR1 as GTSNPN and CDR2 as SVGIG (reference sequence). Trimming stripped 2 bases from V and 2 bases from J, with 10 bases between. The CDR3 consists of 13 residues. The CDR3 region is CAWSFLAPYEQYF. CDR3 in DNA: TGTGCCTGGAGTTTCTTAGCTCCCTACGAGCAGTACTTC.

DNA of the CDR3: TGTGCCAGCAGCTTATCGTCAGTCACCGGGGAGCTGTTTTTT. Protein: CASSLSSVTGELFF. This chain connects TRBV13 to TRBJ2-2; D remains ambiguous. Germline V gives CDR1 PRHDT, CDR2 FYEKMQ (reference sequence). The ends were cut back, 2 bases at V and 4 bases at J, with 8 bases in the middle. The CDR3 covers 14 residues.

This clone was detected a few times. The chain carries TRBV28 and TRBJ1-2, with a weak D call TRBD1 (6 bases). Trimming took 2 bases from V and 8 from J, leaving 18 bases between them. CDR3 length: 15 residues. Looked up from germline, CDR1 is MDHEN and CDR2 is SYDVKM. The CDR3 here is CASSLKPTGLGGYTF. CDR3 DNA: TGTGCCAGCAGTTTAAAGCCCACAGGGCTCGGCGGCTACACCTTC.

The CDR3 sequence: CASSTDRASYEQYF. The CDR3 DNA reads as TGTGCCAGCAGCACGGACAGGGCCTCCTACGAGCAGTACTTC. This rearrangement joins TRBV9 to TRBJ2-7; 8 positions agree with TRBD1. The CDR3 has 14 amino acids. The V and J ends lost 4 bases and 0 bases, in that order; junction bases with no gene match: 3. Per germline, CDR1 SGDLS and CDR2 YYNGEE.

This rearrangement joins TRBV28 to TRBJ1-5, with a weak D call TRBD1 (5 bases). With 10 bases removed from V and 3 bases from J, the gap between germline ends came to 16 bases. Germline V gene data show CDR1 as MDHEN and CDR2 as SYDVKM. CDR3 length equals 14 residues. This CDR3 reads CATRGGLNNQPQHF. As DNA, the CDR3 is TGTGCCACCCGGGGGGGTCTGAACAATCAGCCCCAGCATTTT. Together with reference TRBV28 and TRBJ1-5, the CDR3 gives the full variable domain: DVKVTQSSRYLVKRTGEKVFLECVQDMDHENMFWYRQDPGLGLRLIYFSYDVKMKEKGDIPEGYSVSREKKERFSLILESASTNQTSMYLCATRGGLNNQPQHFGDGTRLSIL.

This chain links TRBV27 with TRBJ2-3, with TRBD2 identical over 15 bases. CDR1 and CDR2 (germline): MNHEY, SMNVEV (reference sequence). The CDR3 extends over 15 amino acids. V trimming: 7 bases; J trimming: 7 bases; junction bases outside the gene matches: 6. The CDR3 DNA reads as TGTGCCAGCAATCTAGGGACTAGCGGGAGGAATACGCAGTATTTT. Translation: CASNLGTSGRNTQYF.

The CDR3 region has the DNA TGTGCCAGCAGTGCGGCAGGGGTCGACTACGAGCAGTACTTC. Its translation: CASSAAGVDYEQYF. The chain joins TRBV28 to TRBJ2-7; a weak D match, TRBD1 (6 bases). The CDR3 has 14 residues. V dropped 5 bases and J dropped 3 bases, with 14 bases sitting between them. Germline V gives CDR1 MDHEN, CDR2 SYDVKM.

In its sample, this clone was seen once. The chain combines TRBV11-3 with TRBJ1-5; possible D gene TRBD1, 6 bases. Deletions cut 5 bases from V and 7 bases from J, with 12 bases between. Germline V gene sequence: CDR1 SGHNT, CDR2 YENEEA. The CDR3 has 13 residues. Here the CDR3 DNA reads TGTGCCAGCAGCAAATACAGGGAACAGCCCCAGCATTTT. Translated: CASSKYREQPQHF.

The chain recombines TRBV5-4 with TRBJ1-2; TRBD1 matches at 7 bases. V shed 5 bases, J shed 10 bases, and the junction held 29 bases outside the gene matches. CDR1 and CDR2 from the germline V gene are SGHNT and YYREEE (reference sequence). This CDR3 has 19 residues. CDR3 sequence reads: CASRFARGTVRLSVVDYTF. In nucleotides, the CDR3 is TGTGCCAGCAGGTTTGCCCGAGGGACAGTTCGGCTCAGTGTGGTGGACTACACCTTC.

The genes are TRBV9 and TRBJ2-1; D may be TRBD1 (5 bases). The CDR3 consists of 15 residues. The germline V gene has CDR1 SGDLS and CDR2 YYNGEE. Deletions cut 3 bases from V and 2 bases from J, with 12 bases between. The CDR3 DNA reads TGTGCCAGCAGCGGTAAAGGGGATCCCTACAATGAGCAGTTCTTC. Amino acid sequence: CASSGKGDPYNEQFF.

The chain employs TRBV6-1 and TRBJ2-1; TRBD2 matches 7 bases. Trimming at V came to 9 bases and at J to 0 bases, leaving 8 bases not matched to a gene. The germline CDR1 and CDR2 sequences are MNHNS and SASEGT. The CDR3 totals 15 residues. In DNA form, the CDR3 reads TGTGCCAGTCAGCGGGGAGGCAGCTCCTACAATGAGCAGTTCTTC. It encodes CASQRGGSSYNEQFF.

The chain recombines TRBV7-8 with TRBJ2-1, with 10 bases that match TRBD2. Germline V gives CDR1 SGHVS, CDR2 FQNEAQ. The CDR3 is 21 residues long. V gave up 2 bases and J gave up 2 bases; unmatched junction bases: 18. The CDR3 DNA sequence: TGTGCCAGCAGCTTATTAGGTCCGAGCGGGAGGGAGGGGAACACCTACAATGAGCAGTTCTTC. Protein sequence: CASSLLGPSGREGNTYNEQFF.

The genes are TRBV5-1 and TRBJ1-4, with D possibly matching TRBD1 (6 bases). CDR3 length equals 14 residues. Deletions cut 1 base from V and 4 bases from J, with 8 bases between. CDR1 and CDR2 from the germline V gene are SGHRS and YFSETQ. The chain's CDR3 is CASSLTGNNEKLFF. In DNA form, the CDR3 reads TGCGCCAGCAGCTTGACAGGGAATAATGAAAAACTGTTTTTT.

The chain employs TRBV9 and TRBJ2-1, with 7 positions matching TRBD1. Trimming cost V 0 bases and J 9 bases; bases outside gene matches: 6. The CDR3 is 14 amino acids. Germline assignment: CDR1 SGDLS and CDR2 YYNGEE. The CDR3 DNA reads TGTGCCAGCAGCGTAGGAAGGGGGCCGGGTGAGCAGTTCTTC. It is translated as CASSVGRGPGEQFF.

The chain uses TRBV9 and TRBJ1-2; D perhaps matches TRBD1 (5 bases). Germline assignment: CDR1 SGDLS and CDR2 YYNGEE. The CDR3 has 16 amino acids. The V end was cut by 1 base, the J end by 8 bases, with 21 bases between. The CDR3 spells CASSVSEARGQGGYTF. CDR3 coding DNA: TGTGCCAGCAGCGTAAGTGAAGCTAGGGGTCAGGGAGGCTACACCTTC.

The chain is built from TRBV6-5 and TRBJ2-3; unclear D gene. The ends were cut back, 0 bases at V and 3 bases at J, with 10 bases in the middle. The CDR3 is 15 residues long. In germline, CDR1 is MNHEY, CDR2 SVGAGI. The CDR3 loop reads CASSYSIRVTDTQYF. The CDR3 bases are TGTGCCAGCAGTTACTCTATACGAGTGACAGATACGCAGTATTTT.

The chain uses TRBV29-1 and TRBJ2-5, with D possibly TRBD2 on 6 matching bases. The CDR3 has 12 amino acids. The ends were cut back, 8 bases at V and 5 bases at J, with 15 bases in the middle. CDR1 and CDR2 from the germline V gene are SQVTM and ANQGSEA. The CDR3 region has the DNA TGCAGCCCACGACTAGTTGGGGAGACCCAGTACTTC. This codes for CSPRLVGETQYF. Using reference TRBV29-1 and TRBJ2-5 for the parts outside the CDR3, the full variable domain is SAVISQKPSRDICQRGTSLTIQCQVDSQVTMMFWYRQQPGQSLTLIATANQGSEATYESGFVIDKFPISRPNLTFSTLTVSNMSPEDSSIYLCSPRLVGETQYFGPGTRLLVL.